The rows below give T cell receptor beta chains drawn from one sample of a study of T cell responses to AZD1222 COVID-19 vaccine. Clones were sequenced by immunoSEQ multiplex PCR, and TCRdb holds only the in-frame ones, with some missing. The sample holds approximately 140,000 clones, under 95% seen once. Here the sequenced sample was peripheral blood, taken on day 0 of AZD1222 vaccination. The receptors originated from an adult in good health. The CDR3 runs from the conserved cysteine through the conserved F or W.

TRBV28,CASIQTGYIRYYNEQFF
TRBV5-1,CASSLLQGNTEAFF
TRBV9,CASSDQENEQYF
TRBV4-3,CASSQEWHGNQPQHF
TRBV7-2,CASSLYGRAPVVKDTQYF
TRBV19,CASSIEPGEVYEQYF
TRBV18,CASSRLRDGYTF
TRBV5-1,CASSPGTGVTDTQYF
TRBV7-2,CASSPQTGVEETQYF
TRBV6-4,CASSLNSGQQETQYF
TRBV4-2,CASSQLAGEQFF
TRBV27,CASRKSRGPTGELFF
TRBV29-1,CSGGTGGQETQYF
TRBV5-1,CASSWGQNEKLFF
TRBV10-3,CAISEWGPRRNTEAFF
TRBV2,CASMADSSGNTIYF
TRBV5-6,CASSSQPSGNTIYF